The rows below give T cell receptor beta chains drawn from one sample of a study of cytomegalovirus exposure and HLA in healthy donors. Here immunoSEQ multiplex PCR was the method, and the copy in TCRdb shows in-frame clones only, minus some. The sample lists roughly 150,000 clones, 75% to 90% occurring once. The sample taken for sequencing was PBMCs. These receptors originate from a woman under 30 in good health and CMV-seronegative. CDR3s include the opening cysteine and the closing phenylalanine or tryptophan. The D gene is left open where the match is weak. Not every row has a clone size; where given, it reads once, few, many or a size class.

size: NA; J: TRBJ1-1; V: TRBV29-1; D: TRBD1; CDR3: CSVGTGSTEAFF; DNA: TGCAGCGTCGGGACAGGGAGCACTGAAGCTTTCTTT
size: NA; J: TRBJ2-1; V: TRBV2; D: TRBD2; CDR3: CASTPLGGYGEQFF; DNA: TGTGCCAGCACCCCCTTGGGGGGGTACGGTGAGCAGTTCTTC
size: NA; J: TRBJ2-3; V: TRBV5-6; D: TRBD2; CDR3: CASSRPGLAVDTQYF; DNA: TGTGCCAGCAGCCGACCGGGACTAGCGGTAGATACGCAGTATTTT
size: NA; J: TRBJ2-1; V: TRBV6-1; D: TRBD2; CDR3: CASRERTSGGPYNEQFF; DNA: TGTGCCAGCAGGGAACGGACTAGCGGGGGCCCTTACAATGAGCAGTTCTTC
size: NA; J: TRBJ1-2; V: TRBV9; D: NA; CDR3: CASSASLDVAQGGYTF; DNA: TGTGCCAGCAGCGCCTCCTTGGACGTGGCCCAGGGTGGCTACACCTTC
size: NA; J: TRBJ1-2; V: TRBV7-2; D: NA; CDR3: CASSLDRTYGYTF; DNA: TGTGCCAGCAGCTTAGACAGAACGTATGGCTACACCTTC
size: NA; J: TRBJ1-2; V: TRBV28; D: TRBD1; CDR3: CASRPGQGAVYYGYTF; DNA: TGTGCCAGCCGACCAGGACAGGGAGCAGTGTACTATGGCTACACCTTC
size: NA; J: TRBJ1-2; V: TRBV5-1; D: NA; CDR3: CASSLSEAYGYTF; DNA: TGCGCCAGCAGCTTATCCGAGGCCTATGGCTACACCTTC
size: NA; J: TRBJ1-2; V: TRBV28; D: NA; CDR3: CASYIGQAGGYTF; DNA: TGTGCCAGCTACATAGGGCAGGCGGGTGGCTACACCTTC
size: NA; J: TRBJ1-2; V: TRBV19; D: NA; CDR3: CASSIPGGNYGYTF; DNA: TGTGCCAGTAGCATCCCTGGCGGAAACTATGGCTACACCTTC
size: NA; J: TRBJ1-3; V: TRBV9; D: NA; CDR3: CASSVGGAILGNTIYF; DNA: TGTGCCAGCAGCGTGGGGGGGGCAATATTAGGAAACACCATATATTTT
size: once; J: TRBJ1-2; V: TRBV29-1; D: NA; CDR3: CSVVVDQLGGGYTF; DNA: TGCAGCGTTGTAGTGGATCAACTAGGCGGTGGCTACACCTTC
size: NA; J: TRBJ2-5; V: TRBV2; D: TRBD1; CDR3: CASLYPGGETQYF; DNA: TGTGCCAGCCTTTACCCAGGGGGAGAGACCCAGTACTTC
size: NA; J: TRBJ1-5; V: TRBV28; D: NA; CDR3: CASSPPRGVGQPQHF; DNA: TGTGCCAGCAGTCCCCCTCGGGGGGTCGGACAGCCCCAGCATTTT
size: NA; J: TRBJ2-1; V: TRBV30; D: NA; CDR3: CAWSLGPYNEQFF; DNA: TGTGCCTGGAGTCTGGGGCCCTACAATGAGCAGTTCTTC
size: NA; J: TRBJ1-3; V: TRBV28; D: TRBD1; CDR3: CASVTGLKNTIYF; DNA: TGTGCCAGCGTGACAGGGTTAAAAAACACCATATATTTT
size: NA; J: TRBJ1-2; V: TRBV2; D: NA; CDR3: CASSELGNRAGYTF; DNA: TGTGCCAGCAGTGAATTGGGGAACAGGGCTGGCTACACCTTC
size: NA; J: TRBJ2-7; V: TRBV27; D: NA; CDR3: CASSLSALREQYF; DNA: TGTGCCAGCAGTTTATCGGCCCTGAGGGAGCAGTACTTC
size: few; J: TRBJ1-4; V: TRBV18; D: NA; CDR3: CASSPGQGNEKLFF; DNA: TGTGCCAGCTCACCTGGGCAGGGCAATGAAAAACTGTTTTTT
size: NA; J: TRBJ1-4; V: TRBV9; D: TRBD1; CDR3: CASSARDRGEKLFF; DNA: TGTGCCAGCAGCGCGCGGGACAGGGGTGAAAAACTGTTTTTT
size: NA; J: TRBJ2-2; V: TRBV6-5; D: NA; CDR3: CASSYRTANTGELFF; DNA: TGTGCCAGCAGTTACAGGACAGCTAACACCGGGGAGCTGTTTTTT
size: once; J: TRBJ1-5; V: TRBV5-8; D: NA; CDR3: CASSLRGAASNQPQHF; DNA: TGTGCCAGCAGCTTGCGGGGGGCGGCGAGCAATCAGCCCCAGCATTTT
size: NA; J: TRBJ1-1; V: TRBV30; D: NA; CDR3: CAWNTNLNTEAFF; DNA: TGTGCCTGGAATACAAATCTGAACACTGAAGCTTTCTTT
size: NA; J: TRBJ1-5; V: TRBV7-2; D: TRBD1; CDR3: CASSNTGGNQPQHF; DNA: TGTGCCAGCAGCAATACAGGGGGAAATCAGCCCCAGCATTTT
size: NA; J: TRBJ2-1; V: TRBV11-3; D: NA; CDR3: CASSLEIRVDNEQFF; DNA: TGTGCCAGCAGCTTAGAGATCAGGGTCGACAATGAGCAGTTCTTC
size: NA; J: TRBJ1-5; V: TRBV25-1; D: NA; CDR3: CASHKRPWPQHF; DNA: TGTGCCAGCCATAAGCGGCCTTGGCCCCAGCATTTT
size: few; J: TRBJ2-7; V: TRBV7-9; D: TRBD2; CDR3: CASSLGTSFSYEQYF; DNA: TGTGCCAGCAGCTTAGGGACTAGCTTCTCCTACGAGCAGTACTTC
size: NA; J: TRBJ1-6; V: TRBV6-4; D: TRBD1; CDR3: CASSLEGANSPLHF; DNA: TGTGCCAGCTCCCTGGAGGGGGCTAATTCACCCCTCCACTTT
size: NA; J: TRBJ2-1; V: TRBV9; D: TRBD2; CDR3: CASSAGTSGGARGGEQFF; DNA: TGTGCCAGCAGCGCCGGGACTAGCGGGGGGGCACGTGGCGGTGAGCAGTTCTTC
size: NA; J: TRBJ1-2; V: TRBV19; D: NA; CDR3: CASSRPPGWVNYGYTF; DNA: TGTGCCAGTAGTCGGCCCCCAGGGTGGGTAAACTATGGCTACACCTTC
size: NA; J: TRBJ1-5; V: TRBV2; D: NA; CDR3: CASSPGWDQPQHF; DNA: TGTGCCAGCAGTCCAGGGTGGGATCAGCCCCAGCATTTT
size: NA; J: TRBJ2-3; V: TRBV11-2; D: TRBD2; CDR3: CASSPRTSGGTQYF; DNA: TGTGCCAGCAGCCCCCGGACTAGCGGGGGTACGCAGTATTTT
size: NA; J: TRBJ2-7; V: TRBV6-1; D: NA; CDR3: CASSESITYEQYF; DNA: TGTGCCAGCAGTGAGTCGATAACCTACGAGCAGTACTTC
size: NA; J: TRBJ2-1; V: TRBV7-8; D: TRBD2; CDR3: CASSLGPRGGSYNEQFF; DNA: TGTGCCAGCAGCTTAGGTCCCCGCGGGGGATCCTACAATGAGCAGTTCTTC